The 9 T cell receptor beta chains below all came from one sample that was sequenced in a study of T cells after posttransplantation cyclophosphamide. The table came from immunoSEQ multiplex PCR; TCRdb's copy has only in-frame clones and leaves some out. There are approximately 3,100 clones in the sample; roughly 95% occur only once, and approximately 1.1% lies in the top ten. The material sequenced was naive CD8+ T cells sorted from PBMCs. These receptor sequences come from a woman between 45 and 65 years old in good health and a related stem cell transplant donor.

This chain joins TRBV27 and TRBJ2-1, with no clear D. Germline assignment: CDR1 MNHEY and CDR2 SMNVEV (reference sequence). This CDR3 spans 12 amino acids. Deletions cut 2 bases from V and 6 bases from J, with 5 bases between. The CDR3 spells CASSLASNEQFF. The CDR3 DNA sequence: TGTGCCAGCAGTTTAGCCAGCAATGAGCAGTTCTTC.

The V and J genes are TRBV11-2 and TRBJ2-2, with 8 bases matching TRBD2. The ends lost 10 bases at V and 3 bases at J; junction bases unmatched: 13. CDR3 size: 16 residues. CDR1 SGHAT and CDR2 FQNNGV come from the germline V gene. CDR3 bases: TGTGCCATCATCCTGACTAGCGCTCTCGACACCGGGGAGCTGTTTTTT. This encodes CAIILTSALDTGELFF.

There are a few counts of this clone. The chain combines TRBV5-5 with TRBJ2-7; TRBD1 aligns across 8 bases. V dropped 1 base and J dropped 2; count of bases not matched to a gene: 14. In germline, CDR1 is SGHKS, CDR2 YYEKEE (reference sequence). CDR3 size: 18 residues. CDR3 protein: CASSLFGGQGSGTYEQYF. The CDR3 DNA reads TGTGCCAGCAGCTTGTTTGGAGGACAGGGTAGCGGAACCTACGAGCAGTACTTC.

The rearrangement uses TRBV7-9 and TRBJ2-7; unclear D gene. V was clipped by 4 bases and J by 6 bases, with 10 bases between them. This CDR3 spans 12 amino acids. Germline values: CDR1 SEHNR, CDR2 FQNEAQ (reference sequence). The CDR3 is CASSSSPFEQYF. CDR3 DNA: TGTGCCAGCAGCTCCTCCCCGTTCGAGCAGTACTTC.

V gene TRBV15 combines with J gene TRBJ2-7, with D tentatively TRBD2 (6 bases). Between the trimmed V and J ends, which lost 3 bases and 7 bases, there was a span of 19 bases. This CDR3 has 15 amino acids. Per germline, CDR1 LNHNV and CDR2 YYDKDF (reference sequence). In nucleotides, the CDR3 is TGTGCCACCAGCAGCGGGGGACCGCCTTATGGGGAGCAGTACTTC. This codes for CATSSGGPPYGEQYF.

The V gene is TRBV2, the J gene TRBJ2-1, with 7 bases fitting TRBD2. There are 15 residues in the CDR3. V lost 5 bases and J lost 1; bases outside the gene matches: 5. Looked up from germline, CDR1 is SNHLY and CDR2 is FYNNEI. The CDR3 is CASSTSAHSYNEQFF. DNA for the CDR3: TGTGCCAGCAGTACTAGCGCCCATTCCTACAATGAGCAGTTCTTC. Supplemented by reference TRBV2 and TRBJ2-1, the full variable domain reads EPEVTQTPSHQVTQMGQEVILRCVPISNHLYFYWYRQILGQKVEFLVSFYNNEISEKSEIFDDQFSVERPDGSNFTLKIRSTKLEDSAMYFCASSTSAHSYNEQFFGPGTRLTVL.

CDR3 sequence: CASSLRGITDTQYF. The CDR3 nucleotides read TGTGCCAGCAGTTTAAGGGGGATCACAGATACGCAGTATTTT. V and J are TRBV27 and TRBJ2-3, with a tentative D call TRBD1 (6 bases). Trimming shortened V by 2 bases and J by 2 bases, and 8 bases separated the two germline ends. This CDR3 has 14 residues. Looked up from germline, CDR1 is MNHEY and CDR2 is SMNVEV (reference sequence).

The chain has TRBV14 and TRBJ2-1, with D perhaps TRBD1 (8 bases). V lost 4 bases to trimming and J lost 8 bases, with 12 bases between them. Germline values: CDR1 SGHDN, CDR2 FVKESK. The CDR3 length is 13 residues. The CDR3 nucleotides are TGTGCCAGCAGCCGCACAGGGGGGGATGAGCAGTTCTTC. Translated, it gives CASSRTGGDEQFF.

This sequence joins TRBV5-6 and TRBJ2-7; TRBD2 matches 7 bases. Trimming removed 1 base from V and 9 bases from J; junction bases left unmatched: 7. Germline-derived CDR1 and CDR2 are SGHDT and YYEEEE. CDR3 length equals 13 residues. CDR3 protein: CASSLKGSGGQYF. The CDR3 nucleotides read TGTGCCAGCAGCTTGAAAGGGTCGGGAGGGCAGTACTTC.